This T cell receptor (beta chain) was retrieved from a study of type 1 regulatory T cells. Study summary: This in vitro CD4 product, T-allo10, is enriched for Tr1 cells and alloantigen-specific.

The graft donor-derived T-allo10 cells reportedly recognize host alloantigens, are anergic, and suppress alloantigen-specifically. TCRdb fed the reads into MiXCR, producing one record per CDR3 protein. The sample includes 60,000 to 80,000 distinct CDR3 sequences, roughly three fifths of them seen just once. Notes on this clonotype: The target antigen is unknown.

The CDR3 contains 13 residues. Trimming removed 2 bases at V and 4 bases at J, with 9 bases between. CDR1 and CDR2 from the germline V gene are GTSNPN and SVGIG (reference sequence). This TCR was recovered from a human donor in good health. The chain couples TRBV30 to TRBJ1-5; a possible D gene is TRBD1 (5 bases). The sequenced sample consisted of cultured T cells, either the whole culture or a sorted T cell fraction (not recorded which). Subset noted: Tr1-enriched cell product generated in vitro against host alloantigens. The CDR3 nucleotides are TGTGCCTGGAGTAGCAGGGAGAATCAGCCCCAGCATTTT. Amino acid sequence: CAWSSRENQPQHF.